This T cell receptor (beta chain) stems from a study of blood T cells in healthy people across ages. Regarding the study as a whole: Naive T cell percentage showed a strong correlation with TCR beta diversity.

To note about this clonotype: The antigen remains undetermined. Its ends do not fully match the called genes, so a read error is possible.

Ranging in age from about 6 to 95, the donors were healthy Caucasian individuals from Russia. A second about 7 to 11 cycle PCR used barcoded and J-beta primers. TCRdb passed the 5' RACE reads through MiXCR, listing each CDR3 protein once. The data show some 1.5 million distinct CDR3 sequences, with approximately 39% seen just once and about 3.8% held by the top ten. The CDR3 length is 12 residues. From germline, CDR1 is MDHEN and CDR2 SYDVKM. This clonotype was obtained from a woman younger than 30 in good health. The chain recombines TRBV28 with TRBJ2-5; D possibly corresponds to TRBD1 (5 bases). The DNA end is a closer match to TRBJ2-7, so the J assignment may be wrong. The sample consisted of blood. CDR3 protein: CTSSHDSYEQYF. The CDR3 DNA is TGTACCAGCAGTCATGACAGCTACGAGCAGTACTTC.